The 9 T cell receptor beta chains presented below share a single source sample, sequenced in a study of beta chain features in type 1 diabetes. Whole-study results and caveats: Shorter TCRB CDR3s, moderately but significantly so, marked every one of the four CD4+ subsets in Type 1 diabetes patients.

All of the isolated RNA was reverse transcribed, so expressed TCRB transcripts were sequenced. Measured with immunoSEQ multiplex PCR; TCRdb has only the in-frame clones, and not every one. The data show under 850,000 clones, around an eighth seen once. The antigens of these receptors remain unknown. Specimen: naive CD4+ T cells from blood. The receptor set was obtained from a young man with type 1 diabetes.

This sequence joins TRBV9 and TRBJ2-7, with TRBD1 matching 7 bases. The CDR3 spans 13 residues. V dropped 4 bases and J dropped 9; count of bases not matched to a gene: 10. Germline CDR1 SGDLS, CDR2 YYNGEE. The CDR3, as DNA: TGTGCCAGCAGCACAGGGGCCCAATCTGTGCAGTACTTC. Residues: CASSTGAQSVQYF.

This clone was seen a few times. The CDR3 loop is CARKQGADGYTF. The CDR3 DNA is TGTGCCAGGAAACAGGGGGCGGATGGCTACACCTTC. The chain uses TRBV6-1 and TRBJ1-2; 9 bases fit TRBD1. With V trimmed by 9 bases and J by 6 bases, 5 bases remained unmatched. CDR1 is MNHNS and CDR2 is SASEGT in the germline V gene. The CDR3 spans 12 residues.

V and J are TRBV9 and TRBJ1-6; unclear D gene. CDR3 size: 15 residues. Trimming stripped 0 bases from V and 0 bases from J, with 4 bases between. Per germline, CDR1 SGDLS and CDR2 YYNGEE. DNA of the CDR3: TGTGCCAGCAGCGTAGACAGCTCCTATAATTCACCCCTCCACTTT. It yields the protein CASSVDSSYNSPLHF.

This clone has just a few counts. The CDR3 spells CASCVNPLGTYEQYF. CDR3 sequence (DNA): TGCGCCAGCTGCGTCAATCCCTTGGGCACCTACGAGCAGTACTTC. The gene calls are TRBV5-1 and TRBJ2-7; no clear D gene. Per the germline V gene, CDR1 is SGHRS and CDR2 is YFSETQ. The CDR3 loop spans 15 amino acids. The ends were cut back, 7 bases at V and 2 bases at J, with 19 bases in the middle.

This clone was detected a few times. This CDR3 reads CASSLASSSSYNEQFF. The CDR3, as DNA: TGCGCCAGCAGCTTGGCTTCCTCAAGCTCCTACAATGAGCAGTTCTTC. This rearrangement joins TRBV5-1 to TRBJ2-1; D unresolved. This CDR3 is 16 amino acids long. The germline V and J ends were trimmed by 0 bases and 0 bases, with 10 bases remaining between them. Germline V gives CDR1 SGHRS, CDR2 YFSETQ.

There are a few counts of this clone. The chain links TRBV5-1 to TRBJ1-1; D gene unclear. The CDR3 length is 13 residues. V was trimmed by 4 bases and J by 3 bases, leaving 10 bases between them. Germline-derived CDR1 and CDR2 are SGHRS and YFSETQ. CDR3 region: CASSLGMDTEAFF. The CDR3 region has the DNA TGCGCCAGCAGCCTCGGGATGGACACTGAAGCTTTCTTT.

The J gene is TRBJ1-6, the V gene TRBV29-1; the D gene is possibly TRBD1 (5 bases). Per germline, CDR1 SQVTM and CDR2 ANQGSEA. The CDR3 runs to 14 residues. V lost 5 bases and J 6 bases, leaving 14 bases between the germline ends. The CDR3 DNA is TGCAGCGTTCAGACGACAGATTTTAATTCACCCCTCCACTTT. This sequence encodes CSVQTTDFNSPLHF. Together with reference TRBV29-1 and TRBJ1-6, the CDR3 gives the full variable domain: SAVISQKPSRDICQRGTSLTIQCQVDSQVTMMFWYRQQPGQSLTLIATANQGSEATYESGFVIDKFPISRPNLTFSTLTVSNMSPEDSSIYLCSVQTTDFNSPLHFGNGTRLTVT.

The V and J genes are TRBV7-3 and TRBJ1-1; D remains ambiguous. Germline V gives CDR1 SGHTA, CDR2 FQGTGA. V was cut by 1 base and J by 7 bases, with 13 bases left in between. The CDR3 has 14 amino acids. The chain's CDR3 is CASSLNDWAGEAFF. CDR3 coding DNA: TGTGCCAGCAGCTTAAACGACTGGGCAGGTGAAGCTTTCTTT. The whole variable domain, remainder taken from reference TRBV7-3 and TRBJ1-1, is GAGVSQTPSNKVTEKGKYVELRCDPISGHTALYWYRQSLGQGPEFLIYFQGTGAADDSGLPNDRFFAVRPEGSVSTLKIQRTERGDSAVYLCASSLNDWAGEAFFGQGTRLTVV.

The chain has TRBV6-5 and TRBJ1-3; D might be TRBD1 (6 bases). The CDR3 extends over 15 amino acids. V was trimmed by 8 bases and J by 0 bases, leaving 14 bases between them. Germline CDR1 MNHEY, CDR2 SVGAGI. The CDR3 is CASGVGASSGNTIYF. As DNA, the CDR3 is TGTGCCAGCGGGGTGGGGGCGTCCTCTGGAAACACCATATATTTT.